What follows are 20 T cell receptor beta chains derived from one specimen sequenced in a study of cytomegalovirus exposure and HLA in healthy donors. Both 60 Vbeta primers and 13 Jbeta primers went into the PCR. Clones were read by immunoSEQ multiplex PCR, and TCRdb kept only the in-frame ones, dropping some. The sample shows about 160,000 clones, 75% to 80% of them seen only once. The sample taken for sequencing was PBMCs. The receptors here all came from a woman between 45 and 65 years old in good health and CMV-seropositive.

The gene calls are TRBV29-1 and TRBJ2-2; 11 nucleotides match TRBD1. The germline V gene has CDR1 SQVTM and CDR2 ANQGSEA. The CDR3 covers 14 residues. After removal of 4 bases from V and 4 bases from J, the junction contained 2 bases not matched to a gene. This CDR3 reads CSVGGTGGTGELFF. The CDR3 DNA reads TGCAGCGTTGGTGGGACAGGGGGCACCGGGGAGCTGTTTTTT.

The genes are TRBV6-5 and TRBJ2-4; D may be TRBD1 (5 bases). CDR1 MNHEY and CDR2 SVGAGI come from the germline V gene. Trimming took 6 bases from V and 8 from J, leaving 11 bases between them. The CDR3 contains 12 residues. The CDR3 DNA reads TGTGCCAGCAGCCTCGACAGATACATTCAGTACTTC. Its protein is CASSLDRYIQYF.

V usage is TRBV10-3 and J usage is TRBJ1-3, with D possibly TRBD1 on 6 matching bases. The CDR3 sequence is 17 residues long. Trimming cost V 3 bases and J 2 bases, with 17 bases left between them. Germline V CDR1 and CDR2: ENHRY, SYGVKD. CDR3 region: CAISESLSAGAGNTIYF. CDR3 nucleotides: TGTGCCATCAGTGAATCGCTTTCGGCAGGGGCTGGAAACACCATATATTTT.

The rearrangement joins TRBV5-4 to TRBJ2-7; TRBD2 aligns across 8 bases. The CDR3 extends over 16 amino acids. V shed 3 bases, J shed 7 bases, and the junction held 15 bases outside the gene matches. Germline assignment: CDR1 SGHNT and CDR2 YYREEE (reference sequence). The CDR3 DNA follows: TGTGCCAGCAGCTCTCAGCGGGAGTCAAGGTCGGGGGAGCAGTACTTC. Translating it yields CASSSQRESRSGEQYF.

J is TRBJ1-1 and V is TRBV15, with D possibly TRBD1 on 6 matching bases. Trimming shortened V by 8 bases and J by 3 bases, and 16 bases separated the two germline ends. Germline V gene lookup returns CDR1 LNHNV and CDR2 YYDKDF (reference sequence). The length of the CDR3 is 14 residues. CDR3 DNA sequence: TGTGCCACCGCCATTCGCAGGGGTCACACTGAAGCTTTCTTT. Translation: CATAIRRGHTEAFF.

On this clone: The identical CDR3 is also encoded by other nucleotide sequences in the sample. CDR3 sequence (DNA): TGCAGCGTTGAATACAGTGGAGGGTTACAAGAGACCCAGTACTTC. Its translation is CSVEYSGGLQETQYF. The V gene is TRBV29-1, the J gene TRBJ2-5, with D maybe TRBD2 (6 bases). CDR1 is SQVTM, CDR2 ANQGSEA, per germline. CDR3 size: 15 residues. Trimming removed 2 bases at V and 2 bases at J, with 15 bases between.

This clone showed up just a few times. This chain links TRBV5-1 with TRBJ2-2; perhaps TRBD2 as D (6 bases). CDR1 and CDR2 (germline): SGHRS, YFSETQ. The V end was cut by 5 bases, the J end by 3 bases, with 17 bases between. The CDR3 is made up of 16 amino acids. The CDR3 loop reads CASSPPGTGDTGELFF. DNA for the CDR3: TGCGCCAGCAGTCCTCCCGGGACTGGAGACACCGGGGAGCTGTTTTTT.

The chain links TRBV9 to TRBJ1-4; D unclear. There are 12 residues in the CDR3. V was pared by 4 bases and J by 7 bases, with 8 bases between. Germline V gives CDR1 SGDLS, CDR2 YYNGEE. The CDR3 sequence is CASSPGGEKLFF. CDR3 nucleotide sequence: TGTGCCAGCAGCCCGGGAGGTGAAAAACTGTTTTTT.

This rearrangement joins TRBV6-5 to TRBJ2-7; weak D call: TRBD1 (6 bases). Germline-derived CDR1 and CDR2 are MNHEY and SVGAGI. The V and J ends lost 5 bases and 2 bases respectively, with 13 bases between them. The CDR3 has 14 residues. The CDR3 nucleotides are TGTGCCAGCAGTACTTCTGGGGGCCCCTACGAGCAGTACTTC. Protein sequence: CASSTSGGPYEQYF.

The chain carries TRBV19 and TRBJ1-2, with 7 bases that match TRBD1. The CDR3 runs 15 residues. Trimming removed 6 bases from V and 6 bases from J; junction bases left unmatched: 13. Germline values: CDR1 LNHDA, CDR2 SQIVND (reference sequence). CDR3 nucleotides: TGTGCCAGTAGACTCCACAGGGGATCGAGTAATGGCTACACCTTC. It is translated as CASRLHRGSSNGYTF.

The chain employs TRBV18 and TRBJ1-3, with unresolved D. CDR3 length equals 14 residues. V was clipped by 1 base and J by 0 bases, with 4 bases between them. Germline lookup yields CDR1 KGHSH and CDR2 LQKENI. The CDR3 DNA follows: TGTGCCAGCTCACCACAGAGCTCTGGAAACACCATATATTTT. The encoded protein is CASSPQSSGNTIYF.

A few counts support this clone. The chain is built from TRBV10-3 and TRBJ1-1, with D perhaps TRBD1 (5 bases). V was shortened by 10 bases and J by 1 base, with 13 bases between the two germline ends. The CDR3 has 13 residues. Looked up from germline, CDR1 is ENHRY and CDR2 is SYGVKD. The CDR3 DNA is TGTGCCAGTAGGGGAACGCCGAACACTGAAGCTTTCTTT. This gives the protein CASRGTPNTEAFF.

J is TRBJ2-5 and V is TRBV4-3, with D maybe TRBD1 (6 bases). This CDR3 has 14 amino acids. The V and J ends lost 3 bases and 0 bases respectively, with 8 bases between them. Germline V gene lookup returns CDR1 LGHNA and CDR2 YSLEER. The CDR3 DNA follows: TGCGCCAGCAGCCAGAACAGGGACCAAGAGACCCAGTACTTC. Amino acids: CASSQNRDQETQYF.

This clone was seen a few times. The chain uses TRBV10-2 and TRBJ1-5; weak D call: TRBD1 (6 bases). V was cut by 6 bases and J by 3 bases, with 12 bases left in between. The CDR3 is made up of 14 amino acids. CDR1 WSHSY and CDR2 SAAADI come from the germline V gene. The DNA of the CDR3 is TGCGCCAGCAGAGGGCAGGGGTACAATCAGCCCCAGCATTTT. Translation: CASRGQGYNQPQHF.

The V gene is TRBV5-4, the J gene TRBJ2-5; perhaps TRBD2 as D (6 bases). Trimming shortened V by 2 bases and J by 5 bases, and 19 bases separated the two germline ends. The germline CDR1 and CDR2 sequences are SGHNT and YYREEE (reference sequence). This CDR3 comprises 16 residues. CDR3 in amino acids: CASSFRDLPPLETQYF. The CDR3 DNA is TGTGCCAGCAGCTTCAGGGACTTACCGCCATTGGAGACCCAGTACTTC.

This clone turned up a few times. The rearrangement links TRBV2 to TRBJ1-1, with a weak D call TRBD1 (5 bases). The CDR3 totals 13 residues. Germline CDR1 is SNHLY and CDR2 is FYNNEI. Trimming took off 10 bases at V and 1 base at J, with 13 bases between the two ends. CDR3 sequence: CATSADRNTEAFF. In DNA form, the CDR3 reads TGTGCCACCTCAGCCGACAGGAACACTGAAGCTTTCTTT.

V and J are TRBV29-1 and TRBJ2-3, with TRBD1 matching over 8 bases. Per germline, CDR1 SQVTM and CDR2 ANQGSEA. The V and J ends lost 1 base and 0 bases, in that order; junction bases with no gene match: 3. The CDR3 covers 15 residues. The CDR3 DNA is TGCAGCGTTGAAGGGACAGGGTATAGCACAGATACGCAGTATTTT. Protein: CSVEGTGYSTDTQYF.

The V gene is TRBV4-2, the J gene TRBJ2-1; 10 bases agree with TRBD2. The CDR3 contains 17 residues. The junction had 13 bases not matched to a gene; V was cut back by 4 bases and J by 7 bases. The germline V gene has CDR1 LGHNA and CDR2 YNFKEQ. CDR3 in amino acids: CASSPEASGSKRNEQFF. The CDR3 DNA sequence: TGTGCCAGCAGCCCCGAAGCTAGCGGGAGTAAGAGAAATGAGCAGTTCTTC.

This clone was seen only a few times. CDR3 loop: CASSTGRGPSQPQHF. The CDR3 DNA is TGTGCCAGCAGCACGGGCAGGGGGCCCAGTCAGCCCCAGCATTTT. The rearrangement joins TRBV5-6 to TRBJ1-5, with 8 bases aligning to TRBD1. The CDR3 runs to 15 residues. Germline-derived CDR1 and CDR2 are SGHDT and YYEEEE. The V and J ends lost 4 bases and 6 bases, in that order; junction bases with no gene match: 9.

Here the CDR3 reads CASSYTRSEAFF. The CDR3 coding sequence is TGTGCCAGCAGTTACACTCGGTCTGAAGCTTTCTTT. This sequence joins TRBV6-6 and TRBJ1-1; D is uncertain. Trimming left V 2 bases short and J 6 bases short, with 7 bases between. This CDR3 is built from 12 residues. Germline CDR1 MNHNY, CDR2 SVGAGI (reference sequence).